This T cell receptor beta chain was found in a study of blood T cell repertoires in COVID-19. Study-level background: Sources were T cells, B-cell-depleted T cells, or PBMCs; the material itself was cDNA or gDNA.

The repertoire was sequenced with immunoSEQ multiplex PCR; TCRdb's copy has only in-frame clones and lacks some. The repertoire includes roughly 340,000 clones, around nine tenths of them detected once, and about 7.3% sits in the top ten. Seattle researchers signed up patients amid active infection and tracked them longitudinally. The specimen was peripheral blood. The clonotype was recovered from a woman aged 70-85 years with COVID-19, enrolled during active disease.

CDR3 in DNA: TGCGCCAGCAGCTCCAACAGGGGAAGCTATGGCTACACCTTC. Residues: CASSSNRGSYGYTF. The chain employs TRBV5-1 and TRBJ1-2; 7 bases line up with TRBD1. Germline V lookup: CDR1 SGHRS, CDR2 YFSETQ. This CDR3 region has 14 residues. V dropped 3 bases and J dropped 4; count of bases not matched to a gene: 6.